This T cell receptor beta chain was identified during a study of T cell responses to AZD1222 COVID-19 vaccine. About the study: Second-dose groups at about 4 or about 12 weeks were pooled. Overall study results and limits: All repertoire sampling was performed exclusively after the peak T cell response. Females made up more of the donors, who were largely white British, and clonal diversity may have come out too low. Baseline testing showed seropositivity in only 5 or 6 AZD1222 recipients.

As for this clone: What it binds is unknown.

The CDR3 has 13 residues. From germline, CDR1 is SEHNR and CDR2 FQNEAQ (reference sequence). The ends were cut back, 0 bases at V and 5 bases at J, with 8 bases in the middle. Profiling relied on immunoSEQ multiplex PCR, and the TCRdb table lists in-frame clones only, not all of them. This table has around 150,000 clones, about 87% appearing once. Here the sequenced sample was peripheral blood, taken on day 0 of AZD1222 vaccination. The TCR comes from an adult in good health. J is TRBJ2-7 and V is TRBV7-9; D uncertain. The CDR3 region has the DNA TGTGCCAGCAGCTTAGCGAACTTCCACGAGCAGTACTTC. Translation gives CASSLANFHEQYF.